This entry describes one T cell receptor beta chain. A few counts support this clonotype. Its antigen remains undetermined. Base qualities are not provided; no much larger clone lies one nucleotide away. The record originates from a study of early T cells in non-severe SARS-CoV-2 infection (dated by TCRdb to the early 2020s). In terms of the full investigation: Because TCR sequencing was done on bulk RNA from unsorted whole blood, the alpha and beta chains could not be paired.

Beyond this particular receptor, the publication reports: VDJdb matching was skewed toward anti-spike CD8 responses and likely underestimated virus-specific expansions, missing private and CD4 specificities.

The CDR3 goes from the cysteine to the phenylalanine over 16 residues. This entry keeps only the CDR3 DNA: 48 bases, framed from base 1. CDR1 and CDR2 were assigned from the germline V gene as SGHTA and FQGNSA. Between the V and J ends, shortened by 2 bases and 0 bases respectively, the junction contains 12 bases. Set within a cohort of healthcare workers in London, UK, this nested case-control study involved weekly PCR testing of nasopharyngeal swabs along with blood sampling. Between 23 and 31 March 2020, the week of the UK lockdown, healthcare workers were enrolled and then followed up weekly for as long as 16 weeks. Library creation used 5' RACE. Instrument on record: NextSeq 500. The TCR library protocol attached unique molecular identifiers to individual cDNA molecules to correct for sequencing error and PCR bias. Both TCR alpha and beta chains were sequenced, and tight co-correlation was observed between alpha and beta sequence abundances in each sample. As for the original processing: Decombinator V4 was used to annotate TCR sequences for V gene, J gene and CDR3. TCRs were defined as expanded if a significant change between any two time points was detected under a Poisson model with p below 0.0001. TCR abundances were normalised to the total number of TCRs sequenced per sample and expressed as counts per million. TRAV1-2 paired with TRAJ12, TRAJ20 or TRAJ33 defined MAIT TCRs, while TRAV10 paired with TRAJ18 defined iNKT TCRs. VDJdb, accessed 1 November 2021, was searched for CMV, EBV and SARS-CoV-2 annotated TCRs, excluding TCRs annotated for multiple antigens. TCRdb passed the public sequencing reads through fastp at Q25 and MiXCR, retaining productive beta sequences. Rows with a matching CDR3 protein are joined into one entry that keeps the most common DNA and genes. TCRdb, not the original authors, processed these V and J calls. The sample table lists nearly 110,000 distinct CDR3 sequences, 11% of them with a count of one. Together, the top ten hold 7.6% of the sample.

The rearrangement joined TRBV7-2 to TRBJ2-3; TRBD2 is possibly the D segment (5 matching bases). The clonotype comes from an adult who was a healthcare worker with PCR-confirmed SARS-CoV-2 infection or an uninfected control (not recorded which). What was sequenced was whole blood. The CDR3 protein is CASSLLVTGSTDTQYF. The nucleotide sequence is given as TGTGCCAGCAGCTTACTGGTGACGGGAAGCACAGATACGCAGTATTTT.